A selection of T cell receptor beta chains follows, all from one sample in a study of cytomegalovirus exposure and HLA in healthy donors. Sequencing used immunoSEQ multiplex PCR; TCRdb keeps in-frame clones, though not all of them. The repertoire holds about 190,000 clones, around 87% seen once, with less than 1.3% in the top ten. Sequenced: PBMCs. The receptors shown here come from a boy aged 2 to 9 in good health and CMV-seronegative. The CDR3 runs from the conserved cysteine through the conserved F or W.

V gene	J gene	CDR3 protein
TRBV18	TRBJ1-2	CASSPQGPYLDYGYTF
TRBV27	-	CATRYSGYEQYF
TRBV30	TRBJ2-3	CAWRGGLAASTDTQYF
TRBV30	TRBJ2-7	CAGRQGASYEQYF
TRBV11-2	TRBJ2-7	CASSWGLGRMGYEQYF
TRBV28	TRBJ1-6	CASSLHYGQGADSPLHF
TRBV9	TRBJ1-2	CASSVRFNYGYTF
TRBV4-1	TRBJ1-3	CASRGGAGNTIYF
TRBV5-8	TRBJ1-6	CASSSGGYSPLHF
TRBV22-1	TRBJ1-1	CPGSALQTGKLSVAEAFF
TRBV6-9	TRBJ1-2	CASTPPGTGSNYGYTF
TRBV7-2	TRBJ2-3	CASSWRGGLNTDTQYF
TRBV18	TRBJ2-2	CASSPATNTGELFF
TRBV7-6	TRBJ2-2	CASSLVGGGRSGELFF
TRBV7-9	TRBJ1-5	CASSLTGGNQPQHF
TRBV11-2	TRBJ1-4	CASSLGTGRDEKLFF
TRBV4-1	TRBJ2-4	CASSQATGIGNIQYF
TRBV5-1	TRBJ2-3	CASSLVAGPTDTQYF
TRBV25-1	TRBJ1-2	CASSSRGSGFYGYTF
TRBV30	TRBJ1-3	CAWLRGTGNTIYF
TRBV6-5	TRBJ2-5	CASSTGTGGTQYF
TRBV20-1	TRBJ1-2	CSARDFRGFSF
TRBV28	TRBJ2-3	CASRSRQGKGPDTQYF
TRBV7-9	TRBJ2-5	CASSWSGEETQYF
TRBV9	TRBJ1-2	CASRTGDGYTF
TRBV4-1	TRBJ2-5	CASSQGLHSGQETQYF
TRBV11-1	-	CASSRGGSGSYEQYF
TRBV7-2	TRBJ2-7	CASAHYESSYEQYF
TRBV6-1	TRBJ2-7	CASSEEGADSYEQYF
TRBV28	TRBJ1-5	CASSFGQGVVQPQHF
TRBV5-1	TRBJ2-7	CASSLDGQRFYEQYF
TRBV7-9	TRBJ2-1	CASSLDASGSYNEQFF
TRBV27	TRBJ2-7	CASSAYGTGTHEQYF
TRBV7-3	TRBJ2-3	CASSPGGTDTQYF
TRBV10-3	TRBJ1-2	CAISEKLGQGSGGYTF
TRBV19	TRBJ1-1	CASPVEQGVNTEAFF
TRBV28	TRBJ2-7	CASSLVGGAGSYEQYF
TRBV7-9	TRBJ2-4	CASSPPLAKNIQYF
TRBV28	TRBJ1-2	CASSSTAGGGYTF
TRBV30	TRBJ2-5	CAWSADRETQYF
TRBV9	TRBJ1-6	CASRPGQGDHSPLHF
TRBV5-4	TRBJ1-1	CASSLSGVNTEAFF
TRBV9	TRBJ2-3	CASSVGTRNTQYF
TRBV2	TRBJ2-3	CASSLAGATDTQYF
TRBV27	TRBJ2-1	CASSPRGGSRDEQFF
TRBV19	TRBJ1-1	CASSMVGGSTEAFF
TRBV10-3	TRBJ1-1	CATLQGIRDTEAFF
TRBV9	TRBJ2-7	CASSDRDTSYEQYF
TRBV28	TRBJ1-1	CASSLGQGAEAFF
TRBV27	TRBJ2-1	CASSFTIAGAARNEQFF
TRBV5-6	TRBJ1-1	CASSSTGEGETEAFF
TRBV10-2	TRBJ2-5	CASSESLRVGTEQETQYF
TRBV29-1	TRBJ1-2	CSVEDQAGGYTF
TRBV25-1	TRBJ1-4	CASSAEPGEKLFF
TRBV7-2	TRBJ1-2	CASSLSQGGGYGYTF
TRBV2	TRBJ1-6	CATVSGTGSSYNSPLHF
TRBV7-9	TRBJ2-7	CSSSPSAYEQYF
TRBV7-9	TRBJ2-3	CASSPRTSDTQYF